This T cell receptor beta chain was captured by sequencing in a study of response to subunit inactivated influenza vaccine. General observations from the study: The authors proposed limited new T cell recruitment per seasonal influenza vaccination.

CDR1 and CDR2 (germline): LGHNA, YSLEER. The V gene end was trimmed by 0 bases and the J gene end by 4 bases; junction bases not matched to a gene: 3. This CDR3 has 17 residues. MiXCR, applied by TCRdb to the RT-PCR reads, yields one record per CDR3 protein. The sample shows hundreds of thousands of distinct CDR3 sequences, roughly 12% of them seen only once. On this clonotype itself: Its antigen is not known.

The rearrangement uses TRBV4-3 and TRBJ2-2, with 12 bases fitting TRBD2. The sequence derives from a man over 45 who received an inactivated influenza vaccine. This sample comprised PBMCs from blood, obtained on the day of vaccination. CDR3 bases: TGCGCCAGCAGCCAAGATACTAGCGGGGGGTTCACCGGGGAGCTGTTTTTT. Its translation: CASSQDTSGGFTGELFF.